This T cell receptor (beta chain) came from a study of blood T cell repertoires in COVID-19. Turning to the study itself: The United States, Italy and Spain supplied acute and convalescent COVID-19 samples. The cDNA or gDNA used as material had been derived from T cells, B-cell-depleted T cells, or PBMCs.

Per the authors' pipeline: Amplified reference gene primers provided the basis for estimating nucleated cell counts. Some clones are missing from TCRdb's copy, which holds only in-frame ones; the method was immunoSEQ multiplex PCR. That table gives V, J and clone size, and the DNA gave D and trimming. The sample records over 6,500 clones, 89% being singletons. The CDR3 loop spans 15 amino acids. Trimming cost V 5 bases and J 2 bases; bases outside gene matches: 7. Germline loops: CDR1 SGHTA, CDR2 FQGTGA. This TCR was recovered from a human donor in a cohort sampled during active COVID-19. The donor label of this sample is uncertain. The gene calls are TRBV7-3 and TRBJ2-5; 8 bases agree with TRBD2. Sequencing input: peripheral blood. The CDR3 protein is CASSAGPSGQETQYF. The CDR3 nucleotides are TGTGCCAGCAGCGCAGGCCCTAGCGGGCAAGAGACCCAGTACTTC.